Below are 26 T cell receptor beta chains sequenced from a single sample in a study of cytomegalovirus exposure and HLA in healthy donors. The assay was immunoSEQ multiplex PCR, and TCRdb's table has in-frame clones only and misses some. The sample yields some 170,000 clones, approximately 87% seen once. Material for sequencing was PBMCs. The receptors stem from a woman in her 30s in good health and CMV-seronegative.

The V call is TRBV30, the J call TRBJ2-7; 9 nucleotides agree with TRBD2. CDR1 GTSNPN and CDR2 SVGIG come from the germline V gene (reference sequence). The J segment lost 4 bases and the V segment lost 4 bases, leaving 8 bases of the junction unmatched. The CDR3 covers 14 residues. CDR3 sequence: CAWTGGLAKYEQYF. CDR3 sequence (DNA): TGTGCCTGGACCGGGGGACTAGCAAAATACGAGCAGTACTTC.

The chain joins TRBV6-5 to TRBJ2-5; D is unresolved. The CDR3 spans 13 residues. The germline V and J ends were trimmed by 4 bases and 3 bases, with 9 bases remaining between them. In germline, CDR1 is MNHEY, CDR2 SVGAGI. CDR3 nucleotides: TGTGCCAGCAGTTCGACTTGGGAAGAGACCCAGTACTTC. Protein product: CASSSTWEETQYF.

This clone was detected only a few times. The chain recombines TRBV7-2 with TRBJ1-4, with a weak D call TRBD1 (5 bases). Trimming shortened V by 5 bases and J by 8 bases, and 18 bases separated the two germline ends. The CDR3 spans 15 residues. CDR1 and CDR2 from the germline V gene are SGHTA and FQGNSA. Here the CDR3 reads CASSPWGDRGEKLFF. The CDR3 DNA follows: TGTGCCAGCAGCCCGTGGGGGGATCGAGGCGAAAAACTGTTTTTT. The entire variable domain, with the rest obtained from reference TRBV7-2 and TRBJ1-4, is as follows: GAGVSQSPSNKVTEKGKDVELRCDPISGHTALYWYRQSLGQGLEFLIYFQGNSAPDKSGLPSDRFSAERTGGSVSTLTIQRTQQEDSAVYLCASSPWGDRGEKLFFGSGTQLSVL.

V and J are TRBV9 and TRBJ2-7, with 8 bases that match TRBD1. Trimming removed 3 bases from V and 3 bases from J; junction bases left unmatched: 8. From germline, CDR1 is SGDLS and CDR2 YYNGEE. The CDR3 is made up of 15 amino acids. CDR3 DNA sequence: TGTGCCAGCAGCGGAGGGACAGGCATAAACTACGAGCAGTACTTC. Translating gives CASSGGTGINYEQYF.

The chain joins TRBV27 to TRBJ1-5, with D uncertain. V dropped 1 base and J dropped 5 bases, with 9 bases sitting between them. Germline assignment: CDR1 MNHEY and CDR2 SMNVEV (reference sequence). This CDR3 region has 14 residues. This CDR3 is CASSLYSGDQPQHF. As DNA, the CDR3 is TGTGCCAGCAGTTTATACAGCGGGGATCAGCCCCAGCATTTT.

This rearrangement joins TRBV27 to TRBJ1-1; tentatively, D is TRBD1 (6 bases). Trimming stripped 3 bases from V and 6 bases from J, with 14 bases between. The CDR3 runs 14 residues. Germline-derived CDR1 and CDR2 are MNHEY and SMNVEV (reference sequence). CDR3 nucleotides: TGTGCCAGCAGTTTGGGGGGGGCTGGCGCTGAAGCTTTCTTT. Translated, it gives CASSLGGAGAEAFF.

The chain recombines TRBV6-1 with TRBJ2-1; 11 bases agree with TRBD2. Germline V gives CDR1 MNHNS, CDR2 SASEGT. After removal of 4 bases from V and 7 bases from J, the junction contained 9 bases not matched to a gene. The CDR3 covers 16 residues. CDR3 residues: CASSGPFSGGDNEQFF. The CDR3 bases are TGTGCCAGCAGTGGCCCCTTTAGCGGGGGGGATAATGAGCAGTTCTTC.

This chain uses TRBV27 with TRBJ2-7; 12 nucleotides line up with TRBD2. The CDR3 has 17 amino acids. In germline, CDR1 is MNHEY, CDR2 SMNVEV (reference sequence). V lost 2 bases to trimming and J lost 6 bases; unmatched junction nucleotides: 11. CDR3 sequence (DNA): TGTGCCAGCAGTTTAGCTTCTAGCGGGGGGGCGACTTTCGAGCAGTACTTC. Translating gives CASSLASSGGATFEQYF.

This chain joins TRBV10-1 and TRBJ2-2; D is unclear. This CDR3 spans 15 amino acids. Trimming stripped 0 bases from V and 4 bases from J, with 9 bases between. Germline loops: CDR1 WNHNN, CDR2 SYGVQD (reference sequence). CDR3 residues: CASSESLVATGELFF. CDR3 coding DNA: TGCGCCAGCAGTGAGTCTCTAGTAGCCACCGGGGAGCTGTTTTTT.

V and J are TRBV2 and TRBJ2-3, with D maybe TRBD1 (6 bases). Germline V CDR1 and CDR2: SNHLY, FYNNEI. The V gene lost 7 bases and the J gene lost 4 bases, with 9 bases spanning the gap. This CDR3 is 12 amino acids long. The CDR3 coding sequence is TGTGCCAGCACAGGGGAGTCAGATACGCAGTATTTT. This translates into CASTGESDTQYF.

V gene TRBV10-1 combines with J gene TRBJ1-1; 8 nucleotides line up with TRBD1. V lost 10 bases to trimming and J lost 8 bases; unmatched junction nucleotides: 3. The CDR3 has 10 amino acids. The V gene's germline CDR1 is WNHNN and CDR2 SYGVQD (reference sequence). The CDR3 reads CANRDREAFF. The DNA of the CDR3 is TGCGCCAATCGGGACAGGGAAGCTTTCTTT.

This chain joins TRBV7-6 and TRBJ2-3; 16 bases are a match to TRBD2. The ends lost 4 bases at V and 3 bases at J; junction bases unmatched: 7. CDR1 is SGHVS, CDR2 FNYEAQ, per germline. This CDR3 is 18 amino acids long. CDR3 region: CASSSEGLAGGRTDTQYF. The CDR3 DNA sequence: TGTGCCAGCAGCTCCGAGGGACTAGCGGGGGGGCGGACAGATACGCAGTATTTT.

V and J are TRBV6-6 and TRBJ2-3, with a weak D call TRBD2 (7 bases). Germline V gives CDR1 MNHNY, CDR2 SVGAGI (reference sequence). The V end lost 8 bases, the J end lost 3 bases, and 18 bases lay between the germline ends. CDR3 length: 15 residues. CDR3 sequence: CASLLGEGGTDTQYF. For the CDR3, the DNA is TGTGCCAGCCTCCTAGGGGAGGGGGGGACAGATACGCAGTATTTT.

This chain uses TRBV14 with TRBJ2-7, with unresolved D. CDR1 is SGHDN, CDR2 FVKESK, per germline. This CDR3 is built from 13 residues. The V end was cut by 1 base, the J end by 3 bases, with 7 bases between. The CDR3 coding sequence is TGTGCCAGCAGCCAAGGATACAGCTACGAGCAGTACTTC. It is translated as CASSQGYSYEQYF. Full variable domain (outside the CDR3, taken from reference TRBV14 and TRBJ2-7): EAGVTQFPSHSVIEKGQTVTLRCDPISGHDNLYWYRRVMGKEIKFLLHFVKESKQDESGMPNNRFLAERTGGTYSTLKVQPAELEDSGVYFCASSQGYSYEQYFGPGTRLTVT.

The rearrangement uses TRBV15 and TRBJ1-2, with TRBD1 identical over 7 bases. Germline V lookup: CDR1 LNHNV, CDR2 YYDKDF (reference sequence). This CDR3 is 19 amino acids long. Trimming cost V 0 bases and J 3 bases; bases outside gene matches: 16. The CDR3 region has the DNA TGTGCCACCAGCAGAGACCCTCCTGTAGGGGGCGCAAACTACTATGGCTACACCTTC. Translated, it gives CATSRDPPVGGANYYGYTF. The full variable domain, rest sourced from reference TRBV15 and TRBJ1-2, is DAMVIQNPRYQVTQFGKPVTLSCSQTLNHNVMYWYQQKSSQAPKLLFHYYDKDFNNEADTPDNFQSRRPNTSFCFLDIRSPGLGDTAMYLCATSRDPPVGGANYYGYTFGSGTRLTVV.

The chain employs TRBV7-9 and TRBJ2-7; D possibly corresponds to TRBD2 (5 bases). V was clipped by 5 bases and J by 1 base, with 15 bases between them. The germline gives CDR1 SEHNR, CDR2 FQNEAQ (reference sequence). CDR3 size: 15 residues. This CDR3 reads CASSPPGVSSYEQYF. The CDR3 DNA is TGTGCCAGCAGCCCCCCCGGGGTTAGTTCCTACGAGCAGTACTTC.

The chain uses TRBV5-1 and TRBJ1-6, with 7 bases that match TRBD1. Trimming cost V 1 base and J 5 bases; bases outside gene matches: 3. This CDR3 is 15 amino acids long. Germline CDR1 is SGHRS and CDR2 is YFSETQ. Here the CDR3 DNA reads TGCGCCAGCAGCTTGAGCACAGGGGATAATTCACCCCTCCACTTT. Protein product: CASSLSTGDNSPLHF.

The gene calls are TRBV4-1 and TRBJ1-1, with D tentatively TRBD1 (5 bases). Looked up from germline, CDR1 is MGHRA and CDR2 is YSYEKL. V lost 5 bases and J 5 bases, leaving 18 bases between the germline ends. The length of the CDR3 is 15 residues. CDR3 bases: TGCGCCAGCAGCGTACAACCTCTGGGGGGGACTGAAGCTTTCTTT. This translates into CASSVQPLGGTEAFF.

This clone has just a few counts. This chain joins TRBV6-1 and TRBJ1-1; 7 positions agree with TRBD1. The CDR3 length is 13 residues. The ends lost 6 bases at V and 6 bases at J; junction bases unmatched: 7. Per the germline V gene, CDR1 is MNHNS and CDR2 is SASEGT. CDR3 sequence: CASSTGESAEAFF. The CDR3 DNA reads TGTGCCAGCAGCACAGGGGAGAGTGCTGAAGCTTTCTTT.

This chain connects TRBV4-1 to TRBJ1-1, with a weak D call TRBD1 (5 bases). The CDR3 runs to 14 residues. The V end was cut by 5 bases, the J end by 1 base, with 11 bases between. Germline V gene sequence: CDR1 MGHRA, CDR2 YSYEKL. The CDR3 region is CASSDRSPNTEAFF. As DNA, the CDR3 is TGCGCCAGCAGCGACAGATCCCCGAACACTGAAGCTTTCTTT.

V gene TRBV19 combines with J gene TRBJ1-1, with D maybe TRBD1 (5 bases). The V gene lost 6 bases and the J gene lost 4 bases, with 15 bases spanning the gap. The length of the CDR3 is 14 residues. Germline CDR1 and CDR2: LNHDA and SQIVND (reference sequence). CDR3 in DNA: TGTGCCAGTAGGATGACAGCCCAAAGCACTGAAGCTTTCTTT. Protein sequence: CASRMTAQSTEAFF.

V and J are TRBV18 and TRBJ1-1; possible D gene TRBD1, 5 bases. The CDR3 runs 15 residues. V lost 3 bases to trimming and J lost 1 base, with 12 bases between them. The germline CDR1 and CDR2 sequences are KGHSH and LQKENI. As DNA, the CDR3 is TGTGCCAGCTCACCGCCCCAGGGTAAGAACACTGAAGCTTTCTTT. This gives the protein CASSPPQGKNTEAFF.

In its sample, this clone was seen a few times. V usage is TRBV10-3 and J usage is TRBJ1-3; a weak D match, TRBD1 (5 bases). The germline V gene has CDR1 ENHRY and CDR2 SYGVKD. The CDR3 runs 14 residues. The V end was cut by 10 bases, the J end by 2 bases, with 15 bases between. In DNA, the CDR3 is TGTGCCACCACGACAGATCGTACTGGAAACACCATATATTTT. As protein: CATTTDRTGNTIYF.

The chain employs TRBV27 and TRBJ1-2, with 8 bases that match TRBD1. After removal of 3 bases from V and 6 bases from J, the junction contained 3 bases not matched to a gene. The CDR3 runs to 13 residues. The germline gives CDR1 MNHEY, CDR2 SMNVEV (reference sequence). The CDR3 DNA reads TGTGCCAGCAGTTTCCGGACAGGGAATGGCTACACCTTC. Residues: CASSFRTGNGYTF.

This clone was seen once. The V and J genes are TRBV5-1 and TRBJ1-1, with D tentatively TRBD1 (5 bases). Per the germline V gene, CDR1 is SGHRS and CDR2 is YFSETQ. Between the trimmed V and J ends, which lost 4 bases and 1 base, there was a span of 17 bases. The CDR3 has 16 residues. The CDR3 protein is CASSTINAQGNTEAFF. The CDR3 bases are TGCGCCAGCAGCACCATAAATGCGCAGGGGAACACTGAAGCTTTCTTT.

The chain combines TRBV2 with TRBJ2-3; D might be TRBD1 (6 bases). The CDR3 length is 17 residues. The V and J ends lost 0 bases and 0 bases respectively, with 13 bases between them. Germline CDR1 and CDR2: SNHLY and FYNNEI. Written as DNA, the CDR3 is TGTGCCAGCAGTGAAGCGCTTCAGGGGCCTAGCACAGATACGCAGTATTTT. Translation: CASSEALQGPSTDTQYF.